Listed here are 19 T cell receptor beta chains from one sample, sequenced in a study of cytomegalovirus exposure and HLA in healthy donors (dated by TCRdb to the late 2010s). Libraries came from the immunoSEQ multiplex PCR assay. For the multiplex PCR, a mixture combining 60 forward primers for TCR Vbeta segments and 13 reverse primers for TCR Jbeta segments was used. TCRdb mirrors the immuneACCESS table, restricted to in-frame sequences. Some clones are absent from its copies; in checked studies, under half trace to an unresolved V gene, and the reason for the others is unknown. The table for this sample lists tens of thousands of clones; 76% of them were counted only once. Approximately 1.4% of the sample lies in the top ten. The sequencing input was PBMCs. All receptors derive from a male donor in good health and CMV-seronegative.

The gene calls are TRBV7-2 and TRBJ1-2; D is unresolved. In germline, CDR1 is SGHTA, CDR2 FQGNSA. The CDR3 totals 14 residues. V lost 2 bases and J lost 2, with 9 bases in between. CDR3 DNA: TGTGCCAGCAGCTTATTGTACAGAAACTATGGCTACACCTTC. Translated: CASSLLYRNYGYTF.

For the CDR3, the DNA is TGTGCCAGCAGTTTAAGTCGCGACACTGAAGCTTTCTTT. Translating it yields CASSLSRDTEAFF. The chain couples TRBV28 to TRBJ1-1; D remains ambiguous. Trimming removed 2 bases at V and 3 bases at J, with 7 bases between. The CDR3 covers 13 residues. CDR1 and CDR2 from the germline V gene are MDHEN and SYDVKM.

The CDR3 DNA is TGTGCCAGTAGTCTGTCAGGGAAGGTGAACACTGAAGCTTTCTTT. Protein: CASSLSGKVNTEAFF. The chain couples TRBV19 to TRBJ1-1; D is possibly TRBD1 (5 bases). The V gene's germline CDR1 is LNHDA and CDR2 SQIVND (reference sequence). The CDR3 has 15 amino acids. Trimming took 5 bases from V and 0 from J, leaving 13 bases between them.

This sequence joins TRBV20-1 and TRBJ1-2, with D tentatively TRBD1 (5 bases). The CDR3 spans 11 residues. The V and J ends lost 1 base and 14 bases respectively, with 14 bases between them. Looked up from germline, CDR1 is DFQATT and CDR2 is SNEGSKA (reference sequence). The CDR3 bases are TGCAGTGCTAGAGCCGGGGGTGCGAAGACCTTC. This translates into CSARAGGAKTF.

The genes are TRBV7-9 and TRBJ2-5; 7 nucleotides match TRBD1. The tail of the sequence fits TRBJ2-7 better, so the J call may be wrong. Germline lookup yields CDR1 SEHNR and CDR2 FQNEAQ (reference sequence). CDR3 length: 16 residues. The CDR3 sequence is CASSLQSTGRENEQYF. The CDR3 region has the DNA TGTGCCAGCAGCTTGCAGTCGACAGGGAGAGAGAACGAGCAGTACTTC.

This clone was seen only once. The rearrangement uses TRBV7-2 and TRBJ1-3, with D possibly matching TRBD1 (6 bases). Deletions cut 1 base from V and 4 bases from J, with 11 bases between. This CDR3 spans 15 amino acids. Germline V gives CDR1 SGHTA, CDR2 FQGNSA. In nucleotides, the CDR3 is TGTGCCAGCAGCTTAGTGCAGGGGACAGGAAACACCATATATTTT. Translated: CASSLVQGTGNTIYF.

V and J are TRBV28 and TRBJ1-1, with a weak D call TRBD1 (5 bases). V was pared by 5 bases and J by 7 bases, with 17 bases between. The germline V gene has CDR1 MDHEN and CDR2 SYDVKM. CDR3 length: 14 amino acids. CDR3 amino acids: CASSARVWGGEAFF. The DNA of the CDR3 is TGTGCCAGCAGTGCTCGTGTATGGGGCGGTGAAGCTTTCTTT.

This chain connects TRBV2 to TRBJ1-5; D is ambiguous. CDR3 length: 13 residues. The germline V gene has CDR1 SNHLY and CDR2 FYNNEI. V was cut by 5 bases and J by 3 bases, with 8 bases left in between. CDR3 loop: CASSLGDNQPQHF. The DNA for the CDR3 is TGTGCCAGCAGTTTAGGAGACAATCAGCCCCAGCATTTT.

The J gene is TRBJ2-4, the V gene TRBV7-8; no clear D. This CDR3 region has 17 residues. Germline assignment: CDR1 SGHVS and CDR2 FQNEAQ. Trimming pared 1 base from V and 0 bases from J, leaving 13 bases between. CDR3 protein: CASSLDKRALAKNIQYF. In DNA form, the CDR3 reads TGTGCCAGCAGCTTAGATAAGCGCGCACTAGCCAAAAACATTCAGTACTTC.

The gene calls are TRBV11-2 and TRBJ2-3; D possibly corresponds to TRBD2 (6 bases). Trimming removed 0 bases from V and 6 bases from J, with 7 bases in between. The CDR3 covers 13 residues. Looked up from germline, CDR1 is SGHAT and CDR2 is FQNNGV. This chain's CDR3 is CASSLDRGDTQYF. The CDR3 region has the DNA TGTGCCAGCAGCTTAGATCGGGGGGATACGCAGTATTTT.

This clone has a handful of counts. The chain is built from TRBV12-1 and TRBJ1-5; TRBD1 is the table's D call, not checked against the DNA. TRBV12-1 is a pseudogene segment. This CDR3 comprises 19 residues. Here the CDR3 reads CASRLISRDRGGSNQPQHF. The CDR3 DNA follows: TGTGCCAGCAGACTCATATCCCGGGACAGGGGGGGTAGCAATCAGCCCCAGCATTTT.

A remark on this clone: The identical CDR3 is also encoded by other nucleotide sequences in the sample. The CDR3 nucleotides read TGTGCCAGCAGTGACTACCGGAACTATGGCTACACCTTC. Protein sequence: CASSDYRNYGYTF. This chain uses TRBV6-1 with TRBJ1-2; D is unresolved. The CDR3 is 13 amino acids. Germline V gene data show CDR1 as MNHNS and CDR2 as SASEGT. Trimming cost V 3 bases and J 2 bases, with 7 bases left between them.

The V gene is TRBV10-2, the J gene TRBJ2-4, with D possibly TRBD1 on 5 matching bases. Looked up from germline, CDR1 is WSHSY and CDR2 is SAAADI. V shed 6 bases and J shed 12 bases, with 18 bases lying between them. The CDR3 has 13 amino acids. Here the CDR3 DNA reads TGCGCCAGCAGAGAGACGGAATGGGGCAGTCAGTACTTC. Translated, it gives CASRETEWGSQYF.

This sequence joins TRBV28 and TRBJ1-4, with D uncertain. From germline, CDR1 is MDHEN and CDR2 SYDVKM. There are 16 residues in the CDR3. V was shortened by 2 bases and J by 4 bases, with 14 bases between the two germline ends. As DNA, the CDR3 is TGTGCCAGCAGTTTAGTTGGTAGGAGGAGTAATGAAAAACTGTTTTTT. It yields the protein CASSLVGRRSNEKLFF. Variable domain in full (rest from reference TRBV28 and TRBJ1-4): DVKVTQSSRYLVKRTGEKVFLECVQDMDHENMFWYRQDPGLGLRLIYFSYDVKMKEKGDIPEGYSVSREKKERFSLILESASTNQTSMYLCASSLVGRRSNEKLFFGSGTQLSVL.

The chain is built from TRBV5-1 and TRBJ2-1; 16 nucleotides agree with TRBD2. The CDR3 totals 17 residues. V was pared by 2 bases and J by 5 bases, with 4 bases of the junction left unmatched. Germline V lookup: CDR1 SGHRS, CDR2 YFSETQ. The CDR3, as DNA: TGCGCCAGCAGCTTTGGTGGGACTAGCGGGAGGGACAATGAGCAGTTCTTC. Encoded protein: CASSFGGTSGRDNEQFF.

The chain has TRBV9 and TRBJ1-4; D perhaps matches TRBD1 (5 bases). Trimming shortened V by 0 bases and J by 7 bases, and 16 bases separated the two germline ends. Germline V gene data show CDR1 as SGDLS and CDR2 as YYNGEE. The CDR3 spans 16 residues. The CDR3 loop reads CASSVGTKLMGEKLFF. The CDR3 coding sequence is TGTGCCAGCAGCGTAGGGACAAAGTTGATGGGTGAAAAACTGTTTTTT.

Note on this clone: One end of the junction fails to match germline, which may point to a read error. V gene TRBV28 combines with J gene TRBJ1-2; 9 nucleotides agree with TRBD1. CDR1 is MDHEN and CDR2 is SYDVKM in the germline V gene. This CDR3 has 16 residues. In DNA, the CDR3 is TGTGCCAGCAGCTTATTGGGGGACAGGGAGGTGGGGGGCTACACCTTC. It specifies CASSLLGDREVGGYTF.

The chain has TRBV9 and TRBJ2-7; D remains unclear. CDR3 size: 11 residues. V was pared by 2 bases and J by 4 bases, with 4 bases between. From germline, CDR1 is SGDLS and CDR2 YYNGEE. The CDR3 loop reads CASSVLYEQYF. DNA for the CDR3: TGTGCCAGCAGCGTTCTTTACGAGCAGTACTTC.

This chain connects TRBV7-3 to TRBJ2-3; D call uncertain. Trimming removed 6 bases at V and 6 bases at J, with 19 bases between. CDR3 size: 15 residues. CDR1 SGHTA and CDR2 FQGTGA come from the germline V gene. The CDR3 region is CASSPTDGSSDTQYF. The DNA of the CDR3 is TGTGCCAGCAGTCCAACCGACGGTTCTAGTGATACGCAGTATTTT.